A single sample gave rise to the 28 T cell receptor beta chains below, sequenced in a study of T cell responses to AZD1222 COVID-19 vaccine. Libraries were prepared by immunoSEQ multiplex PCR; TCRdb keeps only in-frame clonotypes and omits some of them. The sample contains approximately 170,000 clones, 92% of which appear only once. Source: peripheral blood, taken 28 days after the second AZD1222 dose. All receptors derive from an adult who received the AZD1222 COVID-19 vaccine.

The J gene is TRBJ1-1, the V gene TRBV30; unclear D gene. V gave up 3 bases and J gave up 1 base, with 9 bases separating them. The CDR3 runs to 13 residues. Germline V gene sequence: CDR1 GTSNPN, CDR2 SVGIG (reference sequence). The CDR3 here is CAWRVDPNTEAFF. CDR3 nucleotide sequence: TGTGCCTGGAGGGTAGACCCGAACACTGAAGCTTTCTTT.

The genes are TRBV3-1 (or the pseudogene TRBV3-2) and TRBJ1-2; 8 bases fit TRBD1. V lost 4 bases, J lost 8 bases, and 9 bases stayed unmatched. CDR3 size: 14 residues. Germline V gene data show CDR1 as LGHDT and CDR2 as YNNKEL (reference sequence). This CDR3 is CASSPIDRGGGYTF. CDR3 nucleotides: TGTGCCAGCAGCCCCATCGACAGGGGAGGGGGCTACACCTTC.

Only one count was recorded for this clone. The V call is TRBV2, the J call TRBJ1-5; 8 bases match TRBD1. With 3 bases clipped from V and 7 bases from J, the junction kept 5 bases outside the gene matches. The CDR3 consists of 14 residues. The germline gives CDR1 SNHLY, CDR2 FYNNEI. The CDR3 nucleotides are TGTGCCAGCAGTGACCGACAGGGGCAGCAGCCCCAGCATTTT. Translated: CASSDRQGQQPQHF.

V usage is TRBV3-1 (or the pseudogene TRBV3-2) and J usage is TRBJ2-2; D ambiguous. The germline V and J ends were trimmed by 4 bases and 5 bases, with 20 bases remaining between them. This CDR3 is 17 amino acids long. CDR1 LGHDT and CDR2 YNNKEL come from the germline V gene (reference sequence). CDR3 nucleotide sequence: TGTGCCAGCAGCCCGCTCAAGGGCTACTCCAGAACCGGGGAGCTGTTTTTT. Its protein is CASSPLKGYSRTGELFF.

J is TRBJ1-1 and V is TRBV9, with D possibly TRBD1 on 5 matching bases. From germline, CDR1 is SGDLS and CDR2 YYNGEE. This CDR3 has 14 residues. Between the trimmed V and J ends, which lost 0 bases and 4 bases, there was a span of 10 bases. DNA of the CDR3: TGTGCCAGCAGCGTAGATGGGGGGGGCACTGAAGCTTTCTTT. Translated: CASSVDGGGTEAFF.

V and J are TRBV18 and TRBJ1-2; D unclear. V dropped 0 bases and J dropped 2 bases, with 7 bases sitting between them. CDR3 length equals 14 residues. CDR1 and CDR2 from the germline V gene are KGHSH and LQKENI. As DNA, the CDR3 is TGTGCCAGCTCACCACCGAGCAGGAACTATGGCTACACCTTC. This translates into CASSPPSRNYGYTF.

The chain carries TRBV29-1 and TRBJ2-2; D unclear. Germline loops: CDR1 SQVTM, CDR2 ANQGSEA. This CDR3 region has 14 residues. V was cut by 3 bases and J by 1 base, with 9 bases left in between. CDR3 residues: CSVDETQNTGELFF. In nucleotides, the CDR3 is TGCAGCGTTGATGAGACTCAGAACACCGGGGAGCTGTTTTTT.

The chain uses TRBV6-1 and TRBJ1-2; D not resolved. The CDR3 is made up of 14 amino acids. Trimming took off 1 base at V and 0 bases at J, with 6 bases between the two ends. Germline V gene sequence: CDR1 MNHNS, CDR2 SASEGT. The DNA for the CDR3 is TGTGCCAGCAGTGAAGACGGGGCTAACTATGGCTACACCTTC. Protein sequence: CASSEDGANYGYTF.

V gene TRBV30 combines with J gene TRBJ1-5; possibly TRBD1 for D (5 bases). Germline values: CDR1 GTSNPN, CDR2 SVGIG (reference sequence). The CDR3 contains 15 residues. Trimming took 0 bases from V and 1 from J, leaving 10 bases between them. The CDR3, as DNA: TGTGCCTGGAGTGTTCCGGGACGGAGCAATCAGCCCCAGCATTTT. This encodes CAWSVPGRSNQPQHF.

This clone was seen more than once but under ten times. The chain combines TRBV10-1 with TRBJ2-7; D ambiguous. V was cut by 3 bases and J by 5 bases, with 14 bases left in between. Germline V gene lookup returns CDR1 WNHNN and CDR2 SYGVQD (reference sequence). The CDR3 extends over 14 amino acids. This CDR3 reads CASSDSGGVHEQYF. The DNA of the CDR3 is TGCGCCAGCAGTGACTCTGGTGGGGTCCACGAGCAGTACTTC.

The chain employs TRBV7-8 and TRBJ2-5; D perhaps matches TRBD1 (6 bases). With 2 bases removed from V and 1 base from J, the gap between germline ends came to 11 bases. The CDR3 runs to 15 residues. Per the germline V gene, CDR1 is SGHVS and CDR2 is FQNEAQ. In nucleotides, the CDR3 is TGTGCCAGCAGCTTATATCTAGGGGGCCAAGAGACCCAGTACTTC. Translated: CASSLYLGGQETQYF.

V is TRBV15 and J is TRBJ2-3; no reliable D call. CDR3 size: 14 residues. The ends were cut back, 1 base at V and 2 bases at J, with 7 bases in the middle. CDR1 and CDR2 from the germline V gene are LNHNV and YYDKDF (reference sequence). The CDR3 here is CATSRVGFTDTQYF. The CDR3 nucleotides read TGTGCCACCAGCAGAGTGGGGTTCACAGATACGCAGTATTTT.

The CDR3 DNA reads TGTGCCAGCAGTTACGGTATTAGCGGGGGCCAAGAGACCCAGTACTTC. It is translated as CASSYGISGGQETQYF. The genes are TRBV6-5 and TRBJ2-5, with 9 nucleotides matching TRBD2. The CDR3 has 16 residues. Trimming took 2 bases from V and 1 from J; bases not matched to a gene: 5. CDR1 is MNHEY, CDR2 SVGAGI, per germline.

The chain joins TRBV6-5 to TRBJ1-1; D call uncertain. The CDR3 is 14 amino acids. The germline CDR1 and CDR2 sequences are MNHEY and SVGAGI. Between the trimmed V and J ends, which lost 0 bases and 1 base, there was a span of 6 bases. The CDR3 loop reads CASSYSLGNTEAFF. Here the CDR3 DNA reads TGTGCCAGCAGTTACTCGTTAGGGAACACTGAAGCTTTCTTT.

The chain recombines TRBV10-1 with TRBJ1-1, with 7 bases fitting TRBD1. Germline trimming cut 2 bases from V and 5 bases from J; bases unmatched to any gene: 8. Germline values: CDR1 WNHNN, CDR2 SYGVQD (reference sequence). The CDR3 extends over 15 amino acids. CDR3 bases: TGCGCCAGCAGTGAGAGAACAGGGGCCTTAACTGAAGCTTTCTTT. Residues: CASSERTGALTEAFF.

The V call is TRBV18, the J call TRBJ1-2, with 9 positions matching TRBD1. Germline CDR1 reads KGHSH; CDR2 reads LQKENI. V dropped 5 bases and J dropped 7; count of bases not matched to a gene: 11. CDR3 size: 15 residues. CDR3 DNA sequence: TGTGCCAGCTCAGAGGGACAGGGTATAGACGGTGGCTACACCTTC. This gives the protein CASSEGQGIDGGYTF.

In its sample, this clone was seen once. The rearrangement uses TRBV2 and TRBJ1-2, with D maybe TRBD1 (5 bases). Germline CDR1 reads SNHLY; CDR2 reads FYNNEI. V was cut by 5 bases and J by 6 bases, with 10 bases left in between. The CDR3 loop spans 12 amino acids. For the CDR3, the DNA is TGTGCCAGCAGTTCCGGGACTCATGGCTACACCTTC. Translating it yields CASSSGTHGYTF.

The CDR3 DNA reads as TGTGCCATCAAAGGTCCCGGGACAGGGGACAGCTACACCTTC. It is translated as CAIKGPGTGDSYTF. The chain uses TRBV10-3 and TRBJ1-2; 10 bases are a match to TRBD1. V lost 7 bases, J lost 9 bases, and 11 bases stayed unmatched. Germline-derived CDR1 and CDR2 are ENHRY and SYGVKD. CDR3 size: 14 residues.

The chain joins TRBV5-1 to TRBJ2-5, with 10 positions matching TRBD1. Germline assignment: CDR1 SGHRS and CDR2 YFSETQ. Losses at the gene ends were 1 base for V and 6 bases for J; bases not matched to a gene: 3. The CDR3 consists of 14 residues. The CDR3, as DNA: TGCGCCAGCAGCTTGCAGACAGGGGGCAAGACCCAGTACTTC. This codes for CASSLQTGGKTQYF.

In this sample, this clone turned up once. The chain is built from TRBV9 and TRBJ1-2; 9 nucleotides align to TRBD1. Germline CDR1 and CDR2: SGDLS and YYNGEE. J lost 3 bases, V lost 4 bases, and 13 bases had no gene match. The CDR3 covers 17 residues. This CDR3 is CASSLRPGTGPDYGYTF. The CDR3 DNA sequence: TGTGCCAGCAGCCTCCGTCCCGGGACAGGGCCAGACTATGGCTACACCTTC. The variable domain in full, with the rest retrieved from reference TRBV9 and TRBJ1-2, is DSGVTQTPKHLITATGQRVTLRCSPRSGDLSVYWYQQSLDQGLQFLIQYYNGEERAKGNILERFSAQQFPDLHSELNLSSLELGDSALYFCASSLRPGTGPDYGYTFGSGTRLTVV.

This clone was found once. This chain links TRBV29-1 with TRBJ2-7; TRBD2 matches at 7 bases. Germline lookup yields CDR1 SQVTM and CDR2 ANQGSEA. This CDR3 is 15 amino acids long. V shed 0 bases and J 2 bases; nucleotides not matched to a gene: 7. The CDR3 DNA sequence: TGCAGCGTTGAAGATCTGGCAGGACTAGCCTACGAGCAGTACTTC. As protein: CSVEDLAGLAYEQYF.

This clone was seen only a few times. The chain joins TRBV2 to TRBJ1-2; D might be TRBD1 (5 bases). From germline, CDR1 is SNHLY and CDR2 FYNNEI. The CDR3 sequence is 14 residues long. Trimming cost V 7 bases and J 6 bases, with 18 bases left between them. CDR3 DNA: TGTGCCAGCACCTTCCGGGACGCTCGAGATGGCTACACCTTC. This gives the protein CASTFRDARDGYTF.

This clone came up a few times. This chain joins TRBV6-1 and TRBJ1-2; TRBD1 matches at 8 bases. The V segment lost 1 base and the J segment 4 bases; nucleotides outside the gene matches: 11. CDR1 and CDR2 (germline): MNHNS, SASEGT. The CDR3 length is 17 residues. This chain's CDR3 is CASSEEGGTGFFYGYTF. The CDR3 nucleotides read TGTGCCAGCAGTGAAGAGGGTGGGACAGGATTTTTCTATGGCTACACCTTC.

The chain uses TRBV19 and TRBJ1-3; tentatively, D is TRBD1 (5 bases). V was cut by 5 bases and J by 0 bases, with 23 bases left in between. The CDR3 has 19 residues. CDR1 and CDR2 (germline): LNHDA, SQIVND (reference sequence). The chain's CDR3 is CASSPAGGTSSYSGNTIYF. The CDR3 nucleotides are TGTGCCAGTAGTCCCGCTGGGGGTACTAGCTCTTACTCTGGAAACACCATATATTTT.

The CDR3 is CRGIANTEAFF. CDR3 DNA: TGCAGAGGCATCGCGAACACTGAAGCTTTCTTT. The chain is built from TRBV29-1 and TRBJ1-1; D not resolved. There are 11 residues in the CDR3. Per germline, CDR1 SQVTM and CDR2 ANQGSEA.

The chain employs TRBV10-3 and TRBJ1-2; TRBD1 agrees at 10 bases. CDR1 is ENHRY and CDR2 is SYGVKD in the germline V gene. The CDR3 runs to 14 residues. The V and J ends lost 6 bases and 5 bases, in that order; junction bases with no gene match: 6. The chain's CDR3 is CAIRGDRGGYGYTF. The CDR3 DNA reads TGTGCCATCAGGGGGGACAGGGGAGGATATGGCTACACCTTC.

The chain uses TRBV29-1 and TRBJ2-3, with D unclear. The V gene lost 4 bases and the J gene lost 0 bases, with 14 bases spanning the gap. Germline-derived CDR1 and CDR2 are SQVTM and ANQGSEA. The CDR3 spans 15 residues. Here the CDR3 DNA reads TGCAGCGTTGGATTCGCGTACTCTAGCACAGATACGCAGTATTTT. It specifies CSVGFAYSSTDTQYF.

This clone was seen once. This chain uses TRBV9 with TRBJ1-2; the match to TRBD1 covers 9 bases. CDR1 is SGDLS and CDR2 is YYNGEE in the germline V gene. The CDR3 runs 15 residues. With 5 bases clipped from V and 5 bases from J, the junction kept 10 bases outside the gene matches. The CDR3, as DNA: TGTGCCAGCAGTCATGGCGCCGGGACAGGGTATGGCTACACCTTC. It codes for CASSHGAGTGYGYTF.